This entry is about one TCR beta chain. Its antigen remains unidentified. Libraries were prepared by immunoSEQ multiplex PCR; TCRdb keeps only in-frame clonotypes and omits some of them. The sample shows under 6,000 clones, less than 70% of them seen only once. The CDR3 consists of 12 residues. V was pared by 1 base and J by 7 bases, with 7 bases between. The germline CDR1 and CDR2 sequences are MGHRA and YSYEKL. This specimen belongs to a study of CD8 T cell repertoires and HIV-1 epitope variants. Across the study: T cells were stimulated with Twenty-five Gag and Nef peptides separately.

Study-level findings and limits: Most of the nine antigen-specific clonotypes appeared cross-reactive to autologous or escape variants.

V usage is TRBV4-1 and J usage is TRBJ1-1; unclear D gene. The specimen was cultured CD8+ T cells derived from PBMCs. The TCR sequence derives from a male donor with HIV. The CDR3 DNA sequence: TGCGCCAGCAGCCAAGTTAACGGTGAAGCTTTCTTT. Its translation: CASSQVNGEAFF.